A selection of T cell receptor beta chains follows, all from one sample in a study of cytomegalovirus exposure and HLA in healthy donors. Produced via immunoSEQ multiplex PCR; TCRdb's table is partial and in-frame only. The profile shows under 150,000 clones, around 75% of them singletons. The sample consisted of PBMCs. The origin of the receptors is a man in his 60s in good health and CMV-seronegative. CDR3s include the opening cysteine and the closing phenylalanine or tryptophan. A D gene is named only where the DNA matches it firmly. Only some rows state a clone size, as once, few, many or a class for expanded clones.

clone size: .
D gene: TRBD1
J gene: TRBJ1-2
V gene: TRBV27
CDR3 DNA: TGTGCCAGCAAGGGGGCAGGGACTAACTATGGCTACACCTTC
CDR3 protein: CASKGAGTNYGYTF

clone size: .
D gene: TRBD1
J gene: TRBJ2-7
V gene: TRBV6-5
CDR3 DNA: TGTGCCAGCAGTTTCGGACAGGGCTGGGGTTCCGAGCAGTACTTC
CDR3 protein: CASSFGQGWGSEQYF

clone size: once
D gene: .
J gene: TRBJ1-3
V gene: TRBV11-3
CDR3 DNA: TGTGCCAGCAGCGCCTCGGGGAGAACTGGAAACACCATATATTTT
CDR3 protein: CASSASGRTGNTIYF

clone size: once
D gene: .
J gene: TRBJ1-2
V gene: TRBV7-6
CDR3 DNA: TGTGCCAGCAGCTTAGCCTCGGCAGGGAGCGGGGGCTACACCTTC
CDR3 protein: CASSLASAGSGGYTF

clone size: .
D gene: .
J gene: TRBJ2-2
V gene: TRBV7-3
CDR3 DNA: TGTGCCAGCAGCTCTCTAAACACCGGGGAGCTGTTTTTT
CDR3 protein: CASSSLNTGELFF

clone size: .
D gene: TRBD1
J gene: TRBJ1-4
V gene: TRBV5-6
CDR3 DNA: TGTGCCAGCAGCGAGAGCGACAGGGGGCTAGGTGAAAAACTGTTTTTT
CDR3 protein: CASSESDRGLGEKLFF

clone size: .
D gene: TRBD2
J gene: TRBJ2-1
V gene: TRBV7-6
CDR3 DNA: TGTGCCAGCAGCTTCGTTGGGACTAGCGGATTTGGGAATGAGCAGTTCTTC
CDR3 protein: CASSFVGTSGFGNEQFF

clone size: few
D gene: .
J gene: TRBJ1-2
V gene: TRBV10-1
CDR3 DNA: TGCGCCAGCAGTGAGGCGGGTCAGAACTATGGCTACACCTTC
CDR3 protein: CASSEAGQNYGYTF

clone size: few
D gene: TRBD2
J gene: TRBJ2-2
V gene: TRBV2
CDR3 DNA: TGTGCCAGCTCGGGAGGGCCGAGGAATACCGGGGAGCTGTTTTTT
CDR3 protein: CASSGGPRNTGELFF

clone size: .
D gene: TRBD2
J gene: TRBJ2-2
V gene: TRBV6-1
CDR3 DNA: TGTGCCAGCACCTTCCCGCGCGGGGGCACCGGGGAGCTGTTTTTT
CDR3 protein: CASTFPRGGTGELFF

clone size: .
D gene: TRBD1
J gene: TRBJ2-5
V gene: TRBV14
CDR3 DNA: TGTGCCAGCAGCCGGTGGACAGGGAAAACGGAGACCCAGTACTTC
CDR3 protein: CASSRWTGKTETQYF

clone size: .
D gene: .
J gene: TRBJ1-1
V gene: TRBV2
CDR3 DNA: TGTGCCAGCACCTTAGGGGGGAACACTGAAGCTTTCTTT
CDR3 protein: CASTLGGNTEAFF

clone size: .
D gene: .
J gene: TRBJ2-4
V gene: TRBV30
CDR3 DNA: TGTGCCTGGACTCCAGGGTCGGAAAACATTCAGTACTTC
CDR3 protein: CAWTPGSENIQYF

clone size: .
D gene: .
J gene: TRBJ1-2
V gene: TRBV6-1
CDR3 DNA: TGTGCCAGCAGTGAAGCTGGCCAGGTGTATGGCTACACCTTC
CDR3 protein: CASSEAGQVYGYTF

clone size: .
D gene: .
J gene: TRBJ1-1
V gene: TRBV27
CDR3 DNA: TGTGCCAGCACCACAGGGTGGAACACTGAAGCTTTCTTT
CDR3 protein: CASTTGWNTEAFF

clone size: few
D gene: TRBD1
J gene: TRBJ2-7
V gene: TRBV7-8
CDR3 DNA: TGTGCCAGCAGCTTAGCGGGACAGGGGGCTAAATACTACGAGCAGTACTTC
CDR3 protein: CASSLAGQGAKYYEQYF

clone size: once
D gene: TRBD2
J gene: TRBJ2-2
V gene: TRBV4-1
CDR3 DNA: TGCGCCAGCAGCCAGTACACCGGGACTAGCGAAGCCGGGGAGCTGTTTTTT
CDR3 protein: CASSQYTGTSEAGELFF

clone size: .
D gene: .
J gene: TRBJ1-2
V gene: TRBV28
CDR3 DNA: TGTGCCAGCAGATCAACGGACAGCTATGGCTACACCTTC
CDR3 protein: CASRSTDSYGYTF

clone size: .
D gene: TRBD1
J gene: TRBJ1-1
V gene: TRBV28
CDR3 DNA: TGTGCCAGCAGTAAAGCCGGGACAGGCATTGGTGAAGCTTTCTTT
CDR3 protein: CASSKAGTGIGEAFF

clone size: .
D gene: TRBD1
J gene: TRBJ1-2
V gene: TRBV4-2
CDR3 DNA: TGTGCCAGCAGCCAAGATCTCGAGACAGGGGTGGGCTACACCTTC
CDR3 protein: CASSQDLETGVGYTF

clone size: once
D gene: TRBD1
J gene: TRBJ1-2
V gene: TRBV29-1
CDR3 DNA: TGCAGCGTTGAAACCCTGGGCAGGGGGAAGTATGGCTACACCTTC
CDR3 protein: CSVETLGRGKYGYTF

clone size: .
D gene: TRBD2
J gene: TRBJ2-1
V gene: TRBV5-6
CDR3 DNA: TGTGCCAGCAGCACCCCTAGCGGGAGGTTGAATGAGCAGTTCTTC
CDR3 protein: CASSTPSGRLNEQFF

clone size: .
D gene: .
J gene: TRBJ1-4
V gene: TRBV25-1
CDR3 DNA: TGTGCCAGCAGTGAAGCCAGGGGACCTAATGAAAAACTGTTTTTT
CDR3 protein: CASSEARGPNEKLFF

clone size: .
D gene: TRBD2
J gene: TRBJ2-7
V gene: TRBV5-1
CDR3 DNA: TGCGCCAGCAGCTTAGTATATGCGGGGGACGAGCAGTACTTC
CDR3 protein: CASSLVYAGDEQYF

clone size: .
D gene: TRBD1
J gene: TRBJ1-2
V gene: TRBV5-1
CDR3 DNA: TGCGCCAGCAGCCTTGTGGCAGGGGACAGCTATGGCTACACCTTC
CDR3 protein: CASSLVAGDSYGYTF

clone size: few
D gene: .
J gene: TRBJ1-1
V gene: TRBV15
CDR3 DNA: TGTGCCACCAGCAGAGACAGGGCGAACACTGAAGCTTTCTTT
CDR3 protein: CATSRDRANTEAFF

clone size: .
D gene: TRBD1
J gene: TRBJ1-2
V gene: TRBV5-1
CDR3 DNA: TGCGCCAGCAGCTGGTTACCGGGACAGGACTATGGCTACACCTTC
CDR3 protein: CASSWLPGQDYGYTF

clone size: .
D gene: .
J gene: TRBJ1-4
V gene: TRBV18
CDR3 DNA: TGTGCCAGCTCATCACGAGATGAGGAAAAACTGTTTTTT
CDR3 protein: CASSSRDEEKLFF

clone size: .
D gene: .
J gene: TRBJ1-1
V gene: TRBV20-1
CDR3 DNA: TGCAGTGCTGCCCGTCCCGGGGTAGCTTTCTTT
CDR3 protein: CSAARPGVAFF

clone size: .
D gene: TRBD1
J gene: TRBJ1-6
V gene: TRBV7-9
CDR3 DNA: TGTGCCAGCAGCTTCCCGGGACAGAATTCACCCCTCCACTTT
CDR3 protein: CASSFPGQNSPLHF

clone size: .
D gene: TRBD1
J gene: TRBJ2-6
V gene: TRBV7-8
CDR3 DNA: TGTGCCAGCAGCTCCAGGACAGGGAGCACTGGGGCCAACGTCCTGACTTTC
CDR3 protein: CASSSRTGSTGANVLTF

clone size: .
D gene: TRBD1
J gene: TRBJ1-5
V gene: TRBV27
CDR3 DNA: TGTGCCAGCAGTAACTTAGGGGGCGAGTACAGCAATCAGCCCCAGCATTTT
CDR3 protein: CASSNLGGEYSNQPQHF

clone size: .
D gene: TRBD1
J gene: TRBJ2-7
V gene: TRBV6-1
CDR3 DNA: TGTGCCAGCAGTGAATCCCTGCAGGGGGCCTACGAGCAGTACTTC
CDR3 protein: CASSESLQGAYEQYF

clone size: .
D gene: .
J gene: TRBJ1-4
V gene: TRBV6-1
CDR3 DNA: TGTGCCAGCAGTGACAATAATGAAAAACTGTTTTTT
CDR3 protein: CASSDNNEKLFF

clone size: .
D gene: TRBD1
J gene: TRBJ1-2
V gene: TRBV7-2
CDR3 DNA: TGTGCCAGCAGCCCCGAGACAGGGGACTATGGCTACACCTTC
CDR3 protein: CASSPETGDYGYTF

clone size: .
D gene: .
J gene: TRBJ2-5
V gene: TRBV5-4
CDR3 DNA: TGTGCCAGCAGCTTGCCCGAACTAATAGAGACCCAGTACTTC
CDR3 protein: CASSLPELIETQYF

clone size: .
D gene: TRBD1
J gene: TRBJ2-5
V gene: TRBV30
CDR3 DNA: TGTGCCTGGACCATACCGACAGGGGGCTCGGAGACCCAGTACTTC
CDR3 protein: CAWTIPTGGSETQYF

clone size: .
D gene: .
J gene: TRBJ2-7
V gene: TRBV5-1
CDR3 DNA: TGCGCCAGCAGCTGGGGACGTAGGGGGAACCCCTACGAGCAGTACTTC
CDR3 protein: CASSWGRRGNPYEQYF

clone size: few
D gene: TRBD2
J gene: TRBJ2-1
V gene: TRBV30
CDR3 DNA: TGTGCCTGGAGTCCCCGACTAGCGGGAAACAATGAGCAGTTCTTC
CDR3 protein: CAWSPRLAGNNEQFF

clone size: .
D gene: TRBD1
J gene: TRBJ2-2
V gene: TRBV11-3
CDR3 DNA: TGTGCCAGCAGCTTAGAGGGGACAGGGGCCGGGGAGCTGTTTTTT
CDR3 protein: CASSLEGTGAGELFF

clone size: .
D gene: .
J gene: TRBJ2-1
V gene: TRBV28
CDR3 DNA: TGTGCCAGCAGCCTCCCCGGGACACCTAATGAGCAGTTCTTC
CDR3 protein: CASSLPGTPNEQFF

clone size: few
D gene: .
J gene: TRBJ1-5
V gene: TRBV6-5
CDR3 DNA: TGTGCCAGCAGGGGCTTAAATCAGCCCCAGCATTTT
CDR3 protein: CASRGLNQPQHF

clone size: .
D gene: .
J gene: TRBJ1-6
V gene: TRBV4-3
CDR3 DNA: TGCGCCAGCAGCCAAGATGTTAGGGGAAGGAATTCACCCCTCCACTTT
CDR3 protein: CASSQDVRGRNSPLHF

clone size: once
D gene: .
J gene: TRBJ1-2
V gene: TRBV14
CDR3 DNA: TGTGCCAGCAGCCAAATTGAGGGGGATGATGGCTACACCTTC
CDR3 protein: CASSQIEGDDGYTF

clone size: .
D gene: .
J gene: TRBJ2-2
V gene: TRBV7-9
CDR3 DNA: TGTGCCAGCAACGACCGGATTGCGGGAAACGGGGAGCTGTTTTTT
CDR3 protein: CASNDRIAGNGELFF

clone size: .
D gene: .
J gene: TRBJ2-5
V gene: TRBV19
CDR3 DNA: TGTGCCAGTAGTATAGACGAGGGGACCCAGTACTTC
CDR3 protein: CASSIDEGTQYF

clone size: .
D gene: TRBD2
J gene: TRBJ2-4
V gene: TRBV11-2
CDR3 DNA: TGTGCCAGCAGCTTAGAAGGACTAGCGGGAGTAGGAAACATTCAGTACTTC
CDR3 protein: CASSLEGLAGVGNIQYF

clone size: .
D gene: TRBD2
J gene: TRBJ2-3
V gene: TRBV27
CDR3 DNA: TGTGCCAGCAGTTTAACCCTCCTAGCGGGAGGCCTCACAGATACGCAGTATTTT
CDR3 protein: CASSLTLLAGGLTDTQYF

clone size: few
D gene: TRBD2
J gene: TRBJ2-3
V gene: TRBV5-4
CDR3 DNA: TGTGCCAGCAGCTCTAAAGCGGGAGGAACAGATACGCAGTATTTT
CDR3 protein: CASSSKAGGTDTQYF

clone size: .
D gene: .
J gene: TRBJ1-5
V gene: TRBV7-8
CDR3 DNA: TGTGCCAGCAGCTTCGGGGATAGGGGGGGCCATCAGCCCCAGCATTTT
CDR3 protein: CASSFGDRGGHQPQHF

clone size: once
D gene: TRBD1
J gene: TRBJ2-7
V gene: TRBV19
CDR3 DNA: TGTGCCAGTAGTACCCAACCGGGACAGCACCGGATATTC
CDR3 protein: CASSTQPGQHRIF